A single sample gave rise to the 20 T cell receptor beta chains below, sequenced in a study of Ad26.COV2.S vaccination and SARS-CoV-2 variants. The treatment was: over 15 received Ad26.COV2.S at low or high dose, single or two shots; roughly five received placebo; per-sample allocation not given. Sampling took place 63 days after the first vaccine or placebo injection. The repertoire was sequenced with immunoSEQ multiplex PCR; TCRdb's copy has only in-frame clones and lacks some. There are approximately 480,000 clones in the sample; about 83% occur only once, and about 13% lies in the top ten. The material sequenced was peripheral blood, taken in a trial of Ad26.COV2.S vaccine versus placebo. The receptors were gathered from a person aged 18-60 years who received the Ad26.COV2.S COVID-19 vaccine or a placebo.

This clone came up once. A far larger clone differs by one base, so this is likely a read error. The CDR3 loop is CASSSSYEQYF. The DNA for the CDR3 is TGTGCCAGCAGTTCCTCCTACGAGCAGTACTTC. The chain combines TRBV27 with TRBJ2-7; D uncertain. From germline, CDR1 is MNHEY and CDR2 SMNVEV (reference sequence). Trimming shortened V by 4 bases and J by 0 bases, and 1 base separated the two germline ends. This CDR3 spans 11 amino acids.

The chain combines TRBV27 with TRBJ2-4; 13 bases map to TRBD2. The J segment lost 3 bases and the V segment lost 3 bases, leaving 11 bases of the junction unmatched. The germline V gene has CDR1 MNHEY and CDR2 SMNVEV (reference sequence). The CDR3 covers 19 residues. CDR3 DNA sequence: TGTGCCAGCAGTTTGTTCCCACTAGCGGGAGGGCAGGTCAAAAACATTCAGTACTTC. This translates into CASSLFPLAGGQVKNIQYF.

In this sample, this clone turned up a few times. This specimen includes other DNA sequences encoding the same CDR3. The V gene is TRBV18, the J gene TRBJ1-1; the D is unclear. The CDR3 extends over 14 amino acids. The V gene lost 2 bases and the J gene lost 1 base, with 8 bases spanning the gap. Germline lookup yields CDR1 KGHSH and CDR2 LQKENI. The CDR3 coding sequence is TGTGCCAGCTCACCATTACCAGGGAACACTGAAGCTTTCTTT. Encoded protein: CASSPLPGNTEAFF.

The chain uses TRBV12-3 or TRBV12-4 and TRBJ2-5; 7 bases match TRBD2. The CDR3 length is 13 residues. V dropped 3 bases and J dropped 5; count of bases not matched to a gene: 3. This CDR3 reads CASSFGGLETQYF. The DNA for the CDR3 is TGTGCCAGCAGTTTCGGGGGGTTGGAGACCCAGTACTTC.

The gene calls are TRBV5-4 and TRBJ2-7, with D perhaps assigned TRBD1 or TRBD2 (7 bases each). The germline gives CDR1 SGHNT, CDR2 YYREEE (reference sequence). The V end lost 3 bases, the J end lost 3 bases, and 16 bases lay between the germline ends. The CDR3 has 15 residues. This CDR3 is CASSSQGRAHYEQYF. The CDR3 region has the DNA TGTGCCAGCAGCTCACAGGGGAGGGCCCACTACGAGCAGTACTTC.

This CDR3 reads CASSLGLAGELFF. CDR3 sequence (DNA): TGTGCCAGCAGCCTAGGACTAGCGGGGGAGCTGTTTTTT. This chain links TRBV11-3 with TRBJ2-2, with 9 bases that match TRBD2. V lost 5 bases to trimming and J lost 8 bases; unmatched junction nucleotides: 3. Germline CDR1 is SGHNT and CDR2 is YENEEA. The CDR3 length is 13 residues.

The chain carries TRBV5-1 and TRBJ1-2; unclear D gene. There are 11 residues in the CDR3. Germline V gene lookup returns CDR1 SGHRS and CDR2 YFSETQ. Trimming stripped 4 bases from V and 6 bases from J, with 7 bases between. DNA of the CDR3: TGCGCCAGCAGCCCCGGGGATGGCTACACCTTC. Its translation: CASSPGDGYTF. Full variable domain (missing parts from reference TRBV5-1 and TRBJ1-2): KAGVTQTPRYLIKTRGQQVTLSCSPISGHRSVSWYQQTPGQGLQFLFEYFSETQRNKGNFPGRFSGRQFSNSRSEMNVSTLELGDSALYLCASSPGDGYTFGSGTRLTVV.

The chain has TRBV3-1 (or the pseudogene TRBV3-2) and TRBJ2-7; 11 bases fit TRBD1. CDR3 length: 13 amino acids. The V segment lost 7 bases and the J segment 2 bases; nucleotides outside the gene matches: 1. Germline CDR1 reads LGHDT; CDR2 reads YNNKEL (reference sequence). CDR3 nucleotides: TGTGCCAGCACGGGACAGGGGGCCTACGAGCAGTACTTC. This sequence encodes CASTGQGAYEQYF.

CDR3: CASSLFGAEAFF. The CDR3 bases are TGTGCCAGTAGTCTATTCGGAGCTGAAGCTTTCTTT. V is TRBV19 and J is TRBJ1-1; D remains unclear. Germline assignment: CDR1 LNHDA and CDR2 SQIVND (reference sequence). The CDR3 loop spans 12 amino acids. Trimming stripped 5 bases from V and 6 bases from J, with 10 bases between. Variable domain in full (rest from reference TRBV19 and TRBJ1-1): DGGITQSPKYLFRKEGQNVTLSCEQNLNHDAMYWYRQDPGQGLRLIYYSQIVNDFQKGDIAEGYSVSREKKESFPLTVTSAQKNPTAFYLCASSLFGAEAFFGQGTRLTVV.

The chain has TRBV3-1 (or the pseudogene TRBV3-2) and TRBJ2-7; possibly TRBD2 for D (6 bases). Trimming pared 4 bases from V and 3 bases from J, leaving 10 bases between. The CDR3 covers 13 residues. CDR1 and CDR2 (germline): LGHDT, YNNKEL (reference sequence). CDR3 region: CASSRGLNYEQYF. The CDR3 DNA is TGTGCCAGCAGCCGGGGACTCAACTACGAGCAGTACTTC.

Written as DNA, the CDR3 is TGCGCCAGCAGTCAATCCCGGGGGCCTCGCTATGGCTACACCTTC. Translation gives CASSQSRGPRYGYTF. The chain joins TRBV23-1 to TRBJ1-2, with a tentative D call TRBD1 (6 bases). TRBV23-1 carries the ORF label, with uncertain function. CDR3 length: 15 residues. V was shortened by 0 bases and J by 4 bases, with 12 bases between the two germline ends.

DNA of the CDR3: TGTGCCAGTAGTATCCCTCGGCAGTCGAATGAAAAACTGTTTTTT. Its translation is CASSIPRQSNEKLFF. The chain uses TRBV19 and TRBJ1-4; D remains ambiguous. From germline, CDR1 is LNHDA and CDR2 SQIVND (reference sequence). The CDR3 is made up of 15 amino acids. Trimming pared 3 bases from V and 5 bases from J, leaving 13 bases between.

The chain uses TRBV5-1 and TRBJ2-3, with 9 bases lining up with TRBD1. The CDR3 is 17 residues long. Germline V CDR1 and CDR2: SGHRS, YFSETQ. With 4 bases clipped from V and 1 base from J, the junction kept 10 bases outside the gene matches. The chain's CDR3 is CASSLTFRDRGTDTQYF. For the CDR3, the DNA is TGCGCCAGCAGCCTCACATTCAGGGACAGGGGCACAGATACGCAGTATTTT.

The rearrangement joins TRBV9 to TRBJ2-1; 10 positions agree with TRBD2. The CDR3 totals 14 residues. The germline V gene has CDR1 SGDLS and CDR2 YYNGEE. V was clipped by 3 bases and J by 7 bases; unmatched bases: 4. The CDR3 nucleotides read TGTGCCAGCAGCGCTAGCGGGAGATGGAATGAGCAGTTCTTC. It codes for CASSASGRWNEQFF.

V gene TRBV5-1 combines with J gene TRBJ1-3; 9 bases are a match to TRBD1. Germline V gene lookup returns CDR1 SGHRS and CDR2 YFSETQ. The CDR3 is 16 amino acids. With V trimmed by 4 bases and J by 2 bases, 7 bases remained unmatched. CDR3 DNA sequence: TGCGCCAGCAGCGCGACCGGGACAGGGACTGGAAACACCATATATTTT. It specifies CASSATGTGTGNTIYF.

The rearrangement links TRBV9 to TRBJ2-5, with TRBD1 identical over 7 bases. Germline lookup yields CDR1 SGDLS and CDR2 YYNGEE. V dropped 6 bases and J dropped 5; count of bases not matched to a gene: 13. The CDR3 spans 15 residues. CDR3 sequence reads: CASTEGGRGWETQYF. For the CDR3, the DNA is TGTGCCAGCACCGAAGGGGGCAGGGGCTGGGAGACCCAGTACTTC.

The J gene is TRBJ1-2, the V gene TRBV19, with a weak D call TRBD1 (6 bases). The germline V gene encodes CDR1 LNHDA and CDR2 SQIVND (reference sequence). The CDR3 covers 15 residues. Trimming left V 1 base short and J 4 bases short, with 13 bases between. As DNA, the CDR3 is TGTGCCAGTAGTATAGGTGGCAGGGGCTCCTATGGCTACACCTTC. It yields the protein CASSIGGRGSYGYTF.

This sequence joins TRBV5-4 and TRBJ2-7, with TRBD1 identical over 9 bases. In germline, CDR1 is SGHNT, CDR2 YYREEE (reference sequence). The CDR3 spans 15 residues. After removal of 2 bases from V and 3 bases from J, the junction contained 6 bases not matched to a gene. The CDR3 region is CASSFPGTGIYEQYF. CDR3 nucleotide sequence: TGTGCCAGCAGCTTTCCCGGGACAGGGATCTACGAGCAGTACTTC.

The rearrangement joins TRBV9 to TRBJ2-1; 14 positions agree with TRBD2. The CDR3 loop spans 16 amino acids. J gave up 9 bases and V 0 bases, and 5 bases lay outside the gene matches. Per the germline V gene, CDR1 is SGDLS and CDR2 is YYNGEE. CDR3 in DNA: TGTGCCAGCAGCGTAGGAGGGACTAGCGGGAGTTTTGAGCAGTTCTTC. It is translated as CASSVGGTSGSFEQFF.

The chain has TRBV7-8 and TRBJ2-3; D perhaps matches TRBD2 (5 bases). Trimming removed 1 base at V and 3 bases at J, with 8 bases between. The CDR3 extends over 14 amino acids. The germline CDR1 and CDR2 sequences are SGHVS and FQNEAQ. The CDR3 reads CASSLVPGTDTQYF. CDR3 nucleotide sequence: TGTGCCAGCAGCTTAGTGCCGGGAACAGATACGCAGTATTTT.